This record covers a single T cell receptor beta chain. Its target is not known. The record originates from a study of OX40 agonist ivuxolimab in advanced cancers. Study results and caveats: More expanded clones were found, on average, in CD8+ than in CD4+ T cells.

Assay: immunoSEQ multiplex PCR; the TCRdb copy retains only in-frame clones and omits some. This table has approximately 98,000 clones, about four fifths appearing once. This CDR3 comprises 14 residues. Trimming pared 2 bases from V and 5 bases from J, leaving 11 bases between. Per germline, CDR1 MGHDK and CDR2 SYGVNS. The chain uses TRBV25-1 and TRBJ2-3; the D is unclear. The sequence was obtained from an adult with an advanced solid tumor such as melanoma, head and neck, liver or kidney cancer. Sequences were derived from CD4+ or CD8+ T cells sorted from blood, sampled in a trial of the OX40 agonist ivuxolimab. The CDR3 sequence is CASSEKDRGDTQYF. In DNA form, the CDR3 reads TGTGCCAGCAGTGAAAAGGATCGAGGAGATACGCAGTATTTT.